These T cell receptor beta chains were read from a single sample in a study of T cell repertoires in cytomegalovirus infection. The antigens these receptors bind are not known. From the reads, TCRdb called clonotypes with MiXCR, one entry per CDR3 protein. The data show 600,000 to 700,000 distinct CDR3 sequences, around 32% seen once. The material was cultured PBMCs, obtained from culture after CMV antigen stimulation. These TCRs come from a human donor in good health (CMV status not recorded). Some clones in this sample may be carry-over from other donors' samples. The CDR3 runs from the conserved cysteine through the conserved F or W. D genes are given only for firm matches. A row's size may be missing; if present it is once, few, many or a size class.

CDR3 length	D gene	V gene	J gene	clone size	CDR3 protein	CDR3 DNA
15	TRBD2	TRBV11-3	TRBJ2-7	few	CASSLGDYLSYEQYF	TGTGCCAGCAGCTTAGGGGACTACCTCTCCTACGAGCAGTACTTC
15	-	TRBV28	TRBJ1-4	-	CATSPGGATNEKLFF	TGTGCCACCTCCCCGGGCGGAGCAACTAATGAAAAACTGTTTTTT
13	-	TRBV7-2	TRBJ1-6	many	CASTPTVNSPLHF	TGTGCCAGCACCCCGACTGTGAATTCACCCCTCCACTTT
14	-	TRBV6-5	TRBJ2-4	-	CASRSTSGVDIQYF	TGTGCCAGCAGGTCGACTAGTGGGGTGGACATTCAGTACTTC
12	-	TRBV6-1	TRBJ2-2	few	CASRTEVGELFF	TGTGCCAGTCGTACCGAGGTCGGGGAGCTGTTTTTT
13	-	TRBV7-6	TRBJ2-3	few	CASSRGGADTQYF	TGTGCCAGCAGCCGAGGGGGGGCAGATACGCAGTATTTT
14	-	TRBV27	TRBJ2-4	-	CASRSPGTQNIQYF	TGTGCCAGCAGAAGTCCCGGGACTCAAAACATTCAGTACTTC
21	TRBD2	TRBV6-8	TRBJ2-3	-	CASSYLVGLAGGPFPTDTQYF	TGTGCCAGCAGTTACCTGGTTGGGCTAGCGGGGGGGCCCTTCCCCACAGATACGCAGTATTTT
15	-	TRBV2	TRBJ2-2	-	CASSEASRGTGELFF	TGTGCCAGCAGTGAAGCCTCCAGGGGCACCGGGGAGCTGTTTTTT
18	-	TRBV7-2	TRBJ2-4	-	CASSYQTPGPLRRNIQYF	TGTGCCAGCAGCTACCAAACCCCCGGGCCCCTACGCAGGAACATTCAGTACTTC
14	-	TRBV20-1	TRBJ2-2	-	CSARDQGGTGELFF	TGCAGTGCTAGAGATCAGGGAGGCACCGGGGAGCTGTTTTTT
16	-	TRBV11-2	TRBJ1-2	-	CASSLGAGAAHYGYTF	TGTGCCAGCAGCTTAGGCGCCGGGGCGGCCCACTATGGCTACACCTTC
14	TRBD2	TRBV6-5	TRBJ2-1	-	CASIRLAGDQEQFF	TGTGCCAGTATTAGACTAGCGGGAGATCAGGAGCAGTTCTTC
14	-	TRBV7-2	TRBJ2-7	-	CASSVGALGYEQYF	TGTGCCAGCAGCGTGGGGGCCCTGGGGTACGAGCAGTACTTC
18	-	TRBV6-1	TRBJ2-5	-	CASSDKDHSRGPQETQYF	TGTGCCAGCAGTGATAAAGATCATTCGCGGGGGCCCCAAGAGACCCAGTACTTC
12	-	TRBV7-2	TRBJ1-5	few	CASSGFNQPQHF	TGTGCCAGCTCCGGATTTAATCAGCCCCAGCATTTT
12	-	TRBV3-1	TRBJ1-1	-	CASRGSSTEAFF	TGTGCCAGCAGGGGTTCATCCACTGAAGCTTTCTTT
15	TRBD1	TRBV7-2	TRBJ1-2	many	CASSFRQGESLGYTF	TGTGCCAGCAGCTTCCGACAGGGAGAGTCTCTTGGCTACACCTTC
16	TRBD1	TRBV7-6	TRBJ1-6	few	CASSQRTGSENSPLHF	TGTGCCAGCAGCCAAAGGACAGGGTCAGAGAATTCACCCCTCCACTTT
13	TRBD1	TRBV6-1	TRBJ1-1	-	CASRNRGMTEAFF	TGTGCCAGCAGAAACAGGGGTATGACTGAAGCTTTCTTT
16	TRBD1	TRBV2	TRBJ1-3	-	CASTPGTVSSGNTIYF	TGTGCCAGCACTCCCGGGACAGTAAGCTCTGGAAACACCATATATTTT
18	-	TRBV7-6	TRBJ2-2	-	CASRLGGGRKTNTGELFF	TGTGCCAGCAGACTAGGGGGGGGGCGGAAAACGAACACCGGGGAGCTGTTTTTT
15	TRBD1	TRBV24-1	TRBJ2-5	few	CATSEKQGGKETQYF	TGTGCCACCAGTGAGAAACAGGGGGGAAAAGAGACCCAGTACTTC
12	-	TRBV19	TRBJ2-1	few	CASSHKYNEQFF	TGTGCCAGTAGCCATAAATACAATGAGCAGTTCTTC
16	TRBD1	TRBV28	TRBJ2-5	few	CASSRSWDRDQETQYF	TGTGCCAGCAGCCGTTCTTGGGACAGGGACCAAGAGACCCAGTACTTC
13	-	TRBV20-1	TRBJ1-2	few	CSARKDLNYGYTF	TGCAGTGCTAGAAAAGACTTAAACTATGGCTACACCTTC
15	-	TRBV5-6	TRBJ1-1	-	CASNHGGGVNTEAFF	TGTGCCAGCAATCATGGAGGGGGTGTGAACACTGAAGCTTTCTTT
13	TRBD2	TRBV5-4	TRBJ2-4	-	CASSSGTRNIQYF	TGTGCCAGCAGCAGCGGGACGAGAAACATTCAGTACTTC
15	-	TRBV7-2	TRBJ2-3	many	CASSLGTVSTDTQYF	TGTGCCAGCAGCTTAGGGACAGTAAGCACAGATACGCAGTATTTT
13	TRBD2	TRBV20-1	TRBJ2-7	-	CSARLAGSYEQYF	TGCAGTGCTAGACTAGCGGGGTCCTACGAGCAGTACTTC
16	-	TRBV7-2	TRBJ2-2	-	CASSPFSTSYTGELFF	TGTGCCAGCAGCCCGTTCTCCACCTCATACACCGGGGAGCTGTTTTTT
14	-	TRBV27	TRBJ2-7	-	CASSFAPSRGEQYF	TGTGCCAGCAGTTTCGCCCCCTCACGAGGGGAGCAGTACTTC
15	TRBD2	TRBV7-8	TRBJ2-5	-	CASSPLAGVQETQYF	TGTGCCAGCAGCCCACTAGCGGGGGTCCAAGAGACCCAGTACTTC
13	-	TRBV2	TRBJ1-2	-	CAWRAPANYGYTF	TGTGCCTGGCGGGCTCCGGCTAACTATGGCTACACCTTC
16	-	TRBV6-2/TRBV6-3	TRBJ2-1	-	CASSYAAPGSYNEQFF	TGTGCCAGCAGTTACGCTGCCCCGGGGTCCTACAATGAGCAGTTCTTC
16	TRBD1	TRBV20-1	TRBJ1-2	once	CSAREGNRGLDYGYTF	TGCAGTGCTAGAGAGGGGAACAGGGGGCTCGACTATGGCTACACCTTC
10	-	TRBV5-6	TRBJ1-1	few	CASGLTEAFF	TGTGCCAGCGGCCTCACTGAAGCTTTCTTT
18	-	TRBV6-1	TRBJ1-5	-	CASSEREGTVNSNQPQHF	TGTGCCAGCAGTGAGCGGGAGGGAACAGTCAATAGCAATCAGCCCCAGCATTTT
15	TRBD1	TRBV7-6	TRBJ2-5	many	CASSLVGTGWETQYF	TGTGCCAGCAGCTTAGTTGGGACAGGGTGGGAGACCCAGTACTTC
12	-	TRBV29-1	TRBJ2-3	few	CSAMPRTDTQYF	TGCAGCGCGATGCCCCGGACAGATACGCAGTATTTT
15	TRBD1	TRBV4-2	TRBJ1-3	-	CASSLNQGGGNTIYF	TGTGCCAGCAGCCTTAACCAGGGGGGCGGAAACACCATATATTTT
13	-	TRBV7-6	TRBJ2-7	-	CASSLTTLREQYF	TGTGCCAGCAGCTTGACCACCTTGAGGGAGCAGTACTTC
13	-	TRBV7-6	TRBJ2-3	-	CASSYDLTDTQYF	TGTGCCAGCAGCTACGACCTCACAGATACGCAGTATTTT
14	TRBD1	TRBV10-2	TRBJ2-7	-	CASREGQGVYEQYF	TGCGCCAGCAGGGAAGGACAGGGTGTGTACGAGCAGTACTTC